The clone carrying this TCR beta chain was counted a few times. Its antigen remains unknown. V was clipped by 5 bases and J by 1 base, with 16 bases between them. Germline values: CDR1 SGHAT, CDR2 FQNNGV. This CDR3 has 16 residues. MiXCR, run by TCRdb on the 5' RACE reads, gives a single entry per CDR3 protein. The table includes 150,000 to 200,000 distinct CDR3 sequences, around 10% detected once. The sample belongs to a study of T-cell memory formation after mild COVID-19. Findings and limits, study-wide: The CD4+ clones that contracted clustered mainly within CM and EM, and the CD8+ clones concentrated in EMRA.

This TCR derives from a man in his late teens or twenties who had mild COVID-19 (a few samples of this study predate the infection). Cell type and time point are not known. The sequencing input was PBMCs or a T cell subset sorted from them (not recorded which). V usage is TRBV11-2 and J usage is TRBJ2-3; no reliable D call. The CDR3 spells CASSPHGPKGTDTQYF. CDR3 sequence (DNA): TGTGCCAGCAGCCCCCACGGACCAAAGGGCACAGATACGCAGTATTTT.